The 30 T cell receptor beta chains in this list originate from one sample, sequenced in a study of T-cell memory formation after mild COVID-19. TCRdb processed the 5' RACE reads anew with MiXCR; each CDR3 protein has one entry. The table has about 140,000 distinct CDR3 sequences, 13% to 15% seen once. Sequencing was performed on PBMCs or a T cell subset sorted from them (not recorded which). The source is an adult woman who had mild COVID-19 (a few samples of this study predate the infection). Cell type and time point are not known.

This clonotype showed up just a few times. The chain couples TRBV7-6 to TRBJ2-7, with D perhaps matching TRBD1 (5 bases). The CDR3 extends over 15 amino acids. Looked up from germline, CDR1 is SGHVS and CDR2 is FNYEAQ. With 4 bases removed from V and 0 bases from J, the gap between germline ends came to 13 bases. The CDR3 DNA reads TGTGCCAGCAGCTCCCTAGGGGCCGGCTCCTACGAGCAGTACTTC. Translating it yields CASSSLGAGSYEQYF.

The chain combines TRBV10-3 with TRBJ2-1; 7 bases are a match to TRBD1. V gave up 2 bases and J gave up 5 bases; unmatched junction bases: 9. Germline V lookup: CDR1 ENHRY, CDR2 SYGVKD. CDR3 length: 16 residues. The CDR3 spells CAISEPGHGTDNEQFF. CDR3 DNA sequence: TGTGCCATCAGTGAGCCCGGGCACGGGACAGACAATGAGCAGTTCTTC.

In its sample, this clonotype was seen a few times. The rearrangement joins TRBV20-1 to TRBJ2-4; the D call may be TRBD1 or TRBD2 (5 bases each). The CDR3 sequence is 13 residues long. Germline CDR1 DFQATT, CDR2 SNEGSKA (reference sequence). The V and J ends lost 3 bases and 8 bases respectively, with 14 bases between them. In nucleotides, the CDR3 is TGCAGTGCTAGCACCGGGACCGGGGACATTCAGTACTTC. This gives the protein CSASTGTGDIQYF.

The chain employs TRBV7-2 and TRBJ2-1, with no clear D. V was trimmed by 5 bases and J by 5 bases, leaving 13 bases between them. Germline CDR1 reads SGHTA; CDR2 reads FQGNSA. This CDR3 has 14 amino acids. The CDR3 loop reads CASSPENKDNEQFF. The CDR3 DNA follows: TGTGCCAGCAGCCCCGAGAACAAGGACAATGAGCAGTTCTTC.

This clonotype was detected a few times. V gene TRBV12-3 or TRBV12-4 combines with J gene TRBJ2-1, with 9 bases that match TRBD2. With V trimmed by 3 bases and J by 2 bases, 11 bases remained unmatched. The CDR3 has 18 residues. The CDR3 DNA follows: TGTGCCAGCAGTTTCTTGGGAGCGGGAGGTTTGACCTACAATGAGCAGTTCTTC. This encodes CASSFLGAGGLTYNEQFF.

V gene TRBV19 combines with J gene TRBJ2-6; TRBD1 matches 8 bases. Trimming cost V 9 bases and J 0 bases; bases outside gene matches: 4. This CDR3 has 15 residues. CDR1 and CDR2 (germline): LNHDA, SQIVND (reference sequence). The CDR3 is CASGQGLSGANVLTF. Here the CDR3 DNA reads TGTGCCAGCGGACAGGGCCTCTCTGGGGCCAACGTCCTGACTTTC.

The chain has TRBV29-1 and TRBJ2-3; a weak D match, TRBD2 (6 bases). The CDR3 length is 12 residues. Trimming took off 1 base at V and 5 bases at J, with 7 bases between the two ends. The germline CDR1 and CDR2 sequences are SQVTM and ANQGSEA. CDR3 region: CSVEGLEDTQYF. The CDR3 DNA sequence: TGCAGCGTTGAAGGACTAGAAGATACGCAGTATTTT.

This chain links TRBV12-3 or TRBV12-4 with TRBJ2-3; 7 bases map to TRBD2. V gave up 10 bases and J gave up 7 bases; unmatched junction bases: 5. This CDR3 is built from 11 residues. The CDR3: CATRLAYTQYF. CDR3 nucleotide sequence: TGTGCCACCCGACTAGCTTATACGCAGTATTTT.

This clonotype has a count of ten or more. V gene TRBV7-2 combines with J gene TRBJ2-7; TRBD1 agrees at 7 bases. The CDR3 sequence is 14 residues long. V lost 3 bases, J lost 3 bases, and 5 bases stayed unmatched. Looked up from germline, CDR1 is SGHTA and CDR2 is FQGNSA. CDR3 in amino acids: CASSFGAGGYEQYF. CDR3 nucleotides: TGTGCCAGCAGCTTTGGGGCAGGGGGCTACGAGCAGTACTTC.

This clonotype showed up just a few times. The chain links TRBV12-5 to TRBJ2-7, with D perhaps TRBD1 (6 bases). V was cut by 1 base and J by 3 bases, with 13 bases left in between. This CDR3 comprises 15 residues. In germline, CDR1 is LGHNT, CDR2 FRNRAP. The CDR3 DNA is TGTGCTAGTGGTTTGGCTACAGGCAGGGGCTACGAGCAGTACTTC. Translated: CASGLATGRGYEQYF.

This clonotype appeared a few times. The rearrangement links TRBV9 to TRBJ2-1, with D maybe TRBD1 (6 bases). Per the germline V gene, CDR1 is SGDLS and CDR2 is YYNGEE. The CDR3 runs 16 residues. Trimming removed 3 bases from V and 0 bases from J, with 13 bases in between. CDR3 in amino acids: CASSEGTLGSYNEQFF. CDR3 sequence (DNA): TGTGCCAGCAGCGAAGGGACACTTGGCTCCTACAATGAGCAGTTCTTC.

The V call is TRBV5-1, the J call TRBJ2-7; 7 nucleotides line up with TRBD1. Trimming cost V 6 bases and J 4 bases; bases outside gene matches: 10. This CDR3 has 14 residues. CDR1 and CDR2 from the germline V gene are SGHRS and YFSETQ. In DNA, the CDR3 is TGCGCCAGCAAAGACCAAGACAGGGCATACGAGCAGTACTTC. The encoded protein is CASKDQDRAYEQYF.

Turning to this clonotype: Given a much more abundant clone one base away, this may be a read error. The genes are TRBV20-1 and TRBJ1-2, with 8 bases aligning to TRBD1. Germline values: CDR1 DFQATT, CDR2 SNEGSKA (reference sequence). Trimming removed 7 bases from V and 2 bases from J; junction bases left unmatched: 21. This CDR3 region has 18 residues. The CDR3 spells CSVYQQDRGWSGNYGYTF. CDR3 coding DNA: TGCAGTGTTTACCAACAAGACAGGGGATGGTCTGGGAACTATGGCTACACCTTC.

About this clonotype: Since the CDR3 does not end with the conserved phenylalanine or tryptophan, this likely comes from a read error. This chain joins TRBV6-1 and TRBJ1-2; a weak D match, TRBD1 (6 bases). Per germline, CDR1 MNHNS and CDR2 SASEGT. Between the trimmed V and J ends, which lost 5 bases and 0 bases, there was a span of 16 bases. The CDR3 is made up of 16 amino acids. In DNA form, the CDR3 reads TGTGCCAGCAGTCATACGGACAGCCGATCTAACTATGGCTACACCTTA. This sequence encodes CASSHTDSRSNYGYTL.

This clonotype was counted only a few times. The V and J genes are TRBV4-2 and TRBJ2-7, with 9 positions matching TRBD2. Germline-derived CDR1 and CDR2 are LGHNA and YNFKEQ. The CDR3 runs to 16 residues. The trim removed 0 bases at V and 3 bases at J, leaving 6 bases unmatched. The CDR3 is CASSQEERGEYYEQYF. The CDR3 nucleotides are TGTGCCAGCAGCCAAGAAGAGCGGGGGGAATACTACGAGCAGTACTTC.

A few counts support this clonotype. This chain joins TRBV7-8 and TRBJ2-5, with D tentatively TRBD1 (5 bases). This CDR3 is 13 amino acids long. Trimming cost V 1 base and J 2 bases, with 5 bases left between them. The V gene's germline CDR1 is SGHVS and CDR2 FQNEAQ. The CDR3, as DNA: TGTGCCAGCAGCTTAGGACAGCAAGAGACCCAGTACTTC. This codes for CASSLGQQETQYF.

The genes are TRBV7-2 and TRBJ1-2, with 8 bases identical to TRBD1. The trim removed 1 base at V and 7 bases at J, leaving 5 bases unmatched. CDR1 is SGHTA and CDR2 is FQGNSA in the germline V gene. The CDR3 has 14 amino acids. The CDR3 DNA reads TGTGCCAGCAGCTTAGACGCGACAGGGGCTGGCTACACCTTC. Protein: CASSLDATGAGYTF. Together with reference TRBV7-2 and TRBJ1-2, the CDR3 gives the full variable domain: GAGVSQSPSNKVTEKGKDVELRCDPISGHTALYWYRQSLGQGLEFLIYFQGNSAPDKSGLPSDRFSAERTGGSVSTLTIQRTQQEDSAVYLCASSLDATGAGYTFGSGTRLTVV.

This clonotype was observed a few times. This rearrangement joins TRBV4-1 to TRBJ2-3, with D perhaps matching TRBD1 or TRBD2 (6 bases each). CDR1 is MGHRA, CDR2 YSYEKL, per germline. Deletions cut 1 base from V and 4 bases from J, with 15 bases between. This CDR3 has 16 amino acids. DNA of the CDR3: TGCGCCAGCAGCCAAGCCCCACAGGGAGGCGCAGATACGCAGTATTTT. Its translation: CASSQAPQGGADTQYF.

This clonotype showed up just a few times. The CDR3 nucleotides read TGTGCCAGCAGCCTTAAAGAGGGGGGCGGAGAGACCCAGTACTTC. This translates into CASSLKEGGGETQYF. This rearrangement joins TRBV7-9 to TRBJ2-5; the D gene could be TRBD1 or TRBD2 (6 bases each). The CDR3 contains 15 residues. Germline loops: CDR1 SEHNR, CDR2 FQNEAQ (reference sequence). V dropped 5 bases and J dropped 4 bases, with 17 bases sitting between them.

Ten or more counts support this clonotype. The chain carries TRBV7-9 and TRBJ2-4; the D gene is possibly TRBD2 (6 bases). Germline CDR1 reads SEHNR; CDR2 reads FQNEAQ (reference sequence). The CDR3 loop spans 17 amino acids. The germline V and J ends were trimmed by 2 bases and 0 bases, with 14 bases remaining between them. The CDR3 DNA reads as TGTGCCAGCAGCTTATCGGGACTTCTTTTAGCCAAAAACATTCAGTACTTC. Protein product: CASSLSGLLLAKNIQYF.

This clonotype was detected a few times. This chain uses TRBV6-5 with TRBJ2-6; D perhaps matches TRBD1 (5 bases). Trimming left V 6 bases short and J 1 base short, with 10 bases between. Germline loops: CDR1 MNHEY, CDR2 SVGAGI. The CDR3 length is 15 residues. The CDR3 is CASSNQGSGANVLTF. CDR3 DNA sequence: TGTGCCAGCAGCAATCAGGGTTCTGGGGCCAACGTCCTGACTTTC.

The J gene is TRBJ2-1, the V gene TRBV27; the D gene could be TRBD1 or TRBD2 (5 bases each). In germline, CDR1 is MNHEY, CDR2 SMNVEV (reference sequence). V was shortened by 4 bases and J by 5 bases, with 9 bases between the two germline ends. The CDR3 has 13 residues. CDR3 sequence reads: CASSWGSNNEQFF. The CDR3 bases are TGTGCCAGCAGTTGGGGGTCAAACAATGAGCAGTTCTTC.

Here the CDR3 DNA reads TGTGCCTGGACTGACAGGGGGGACACTGAAGCTTTCTTT. Residues: CAWTDRGDTEAFF. This chain links TRBV30 with TRBJ1-1; 9 bases line up with TRBD1. This CDR3 contains 13 residues. V was clipped by 4 bases and J by 3 bases; unmatched bases: 3. Germline V gene data show CDR1 as GTSNPN and CDR2 as SVGIG (reference sequence).

V is TRBV5-1 and J is TRBJ2-2; weak D call: TRBD1 (5 bases). CDR1 is SGHRS and CDR2 is YFSETQ in the germline V gene. The CDR3 loop spans 14 amino acids. Between the trimmed V and J ends, which lost 0 bases and 4 bases, there was a span of 7 bases. CDR3 sequence: CASSLVTGTGELFF. The CDR3, as DNA: TGCGCCAGCAGCTTGGTTACAGGCACCGGGGAGCTGTTTTTT.

This chain connects TRBV24-1 to TRBJ1-5, with D unclear. The CDR3 sequence is 13 residues long. The V and J ends lost 5 bases and 4 bases respectively, with 8 bases between them. The V gene's germline CDR1 is KGHDR and CDR2 SFDVKD. CDR3 loop: CATSVGRNQPQHF. The CDR3 DNA sequence: TGTGCCACCAGTGTGGGGAGAAATCAGCCCCAGCATTTT.

DNA of the CDR3: TGTGCCAGCTCAGTTGACAGGGCGAACACTGAAGCTTTCTTT. This sequence encodes CASSVDRANTEAFF. This rearrangement joins TRBV18 to TRBJ1-1, with 7 positions matching TRBD1. V was pared by 5 bases and J by 1 base, with 4 bases of the junction left unmatched. The CDR3 contains 14 residues. Per germline, CDR1 KGHSH and CDR2 LQKENI.

The chain uses TRBV20-1 and TRBJ1-3; possibly TRBD1 for D (6 bases). The CDR3 consists of 16 residues. Germline CDR1 and CDR2: DFQATT and SNEGSKA (reference sequence). The V end was cut by 0 bases, the J end by 1 base, with 13 bases between. CDR3 amino acids: CSARDRGGQSGNTIYF. The CDR3 DNA follows: TGCAGTGCTAGAGATCGGGGGGGACAATCTGGAAACACCATATATTTT.

The rearrangement links TRBV7-9 to TRBJ2-4, with D possibly matching TRBD1 (5 bases). Germline lookup yields CDR1 SEHNR and CDR2 FQNEAQ (reference sequence). V lost 1 base, J lost 5 bases, and 24 bases lay in between. The CDR3 length is 19 residues. CDR3 nucleotide sequence: TGTGCCAGCAGCTTAGTCCAAACGGAACAGGATACCATCGAAAACATTCAGTACTTC. Translation: CASSLVQTEQDTIENIQYF.

This clonotype was counted once. The rearrangement uses TRBV6-2 or TRBV6-3 and TRBJ2-1; D remains ambiguous. The V end was cut by 2 bases, the J end by 7 bases, with 9 bases between. Germline assignment: CDR1 MNHEY and CDR2 SVGEGT. The CDR3 spans 13 residues. Here the CDR3 DNA reads TGTGCCAGCAGTTACCCCAGAATGAATGAGCAGTTCTTC. Translating it yields CASSYPRMNEQFF.

In this sample, this clonotype turned up many times. The rearrangement joins TRBV5-1 to TRBJ2-2; D unresolved. This CDR3 contains 12 residues. The germline CDR1 and CDR2 sequences are SGHRS and YFSETQ. The V and J ends lost 6 bases and 1 base respectively, with 4 bases between them. CDR3 in DNA: TGCGCCAGCACAGAGAACACCGGGGAGCTGTTTTTT. Translated: CASTENTGELFF.